This T cell receptor beta chain was observed in a study of OX40 agonist ivuxolimab in advanced cancers. With respect to the entire study: Ivuxolimab was an agonistic, fully human IgG2 monoclonal antibody directed against OX40 (CD134), a costimulatory receptor. Intravenous ivuxolimab was administered to patients every 2 weeks at six dose levels: 0.01, 0.1, 0.3, 1.5, 3 and 10 mg/kg. Of the roughly 52 patients in dose escalation, approximately 20 had hepatocellular carcinoma, some 15 had melanoma, 9 had renal cell carcinoma and 9 had head and neck cancer. In the dose-escalation cohort, about four fifths of patients were male, and the mean age was roughly 60 years with a range of about 23 to 79. Prior anti-PD-1, anti-PD-L1 or anti-CTLA-4 therapy was permitted, and approximately 40% of dose-escalation patients had received checkpoint inhibitors. Three dose-escalation patients achieved partial responses, one with hepatocellular carcinoma and two with cutaneous melanoma. Peripheral TCRbeta sequencing aimed to test whether ivuxolimab altered TCR sequence diversity and caused clonal T-cell expansion. The paper describes the monotherapy dose-escalation part (N ≈ 52 patients) of the phase I trial of ivuxolimab. Study-wide findings and limitations: In the 0.1-3.0 mg/kg groups, partial responders were among the patients with the lowest normalized peripheral clonal expansion, particularly in CD8+ T cells. After ivuxolimab, expanded clones were on average more numerous among CD8+ T cells than among CD4+ T cells. At doses from 0.1 to 3.0 mg/kg, clonal expansion was seen in both CD4+ and CD8+ blood T cells between baseline and week 6. The antigen specificity of the peripheral T cells that underwent clonal expansion was not determined. Low levels of normalized T-cell clonal expansion were also seen in some patients who did not respond.

For sequencing of the TCRbeta CDR3 region, genomic DNA was extracted from the sorted cells. TCRbeta CDR3 regions were sequenced using the immunoSEQ Assay. TCRdb retrieved this table from immuneACCESS and kept in-frame rearrangements only. Not all clones are present; in checked studies, unresolved V genes account for under half, and no reason is known for the remainder. Present in this sample are 95,000 to 100,000 clones, roughly 80% of which were seen just once. More than 1.1% of the sample goes to the ten largest clones. The germline V gene specifies SNHLY as CDR1 and FYNNEI as CDR2. Trimming takes 8 bases from V and 7 bases from J, and the germline ends sit 12 bases apart. From the cysteine up to the phenylalanine, the CDR3 has a length of 11 residues. Just the 33-base CDR3 DNA is kept, in frame starting at base 1. Details on this clone: The antigen this receptor binds is unknown. Base qualities are not provided; no much larger clone lies one nucleotide away.

The trial excluded patients who had a history of autoimmune disease or were on systemic immunosuppression. Peripheral blood for TCR sequencing was collected from all dose cohorts at baseline, on cycle 4 day 1, and on cycle 7 day 1. Samples came from an open-label, multicenter, first-in-human phase I dose-escalation trial of ivuxolimab. The trial enrolled adults with locally advanced or metastatic head and neck squamous cell, hepatocellular, melanoma or renal cell carcinoma. Before TCR sequencing, CD4+ and CD8+ T cells were separately sorted from peripheral blood. The chain couples TRBV2 to TRBJ2-7, with the identity of the D gene unclear. The input for sequencing was CD4+ or CD8+ T cells sorted from blood, taken in a trial of the OX40 agonist ivuxolimab. This sequence was found in an adult with an advanced solid tumor such as melanoma, head and neck, liver or kidney cancer. CDR3 reads: CASATQREQYF. DNA sequence: TGTGCCAGCGCGACCCAAAGGGAGCAGTACTTC.